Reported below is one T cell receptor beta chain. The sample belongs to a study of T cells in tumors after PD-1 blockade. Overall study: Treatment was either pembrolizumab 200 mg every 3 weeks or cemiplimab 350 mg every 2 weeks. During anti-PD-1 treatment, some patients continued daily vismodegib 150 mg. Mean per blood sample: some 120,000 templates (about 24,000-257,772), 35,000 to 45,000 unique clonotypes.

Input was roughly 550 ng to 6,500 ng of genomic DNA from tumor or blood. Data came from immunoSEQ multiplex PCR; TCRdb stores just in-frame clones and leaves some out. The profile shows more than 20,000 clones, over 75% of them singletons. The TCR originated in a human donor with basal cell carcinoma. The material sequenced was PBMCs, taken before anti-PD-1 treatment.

The CDR3 DNA follows: TGTGCCAGCAGTTTGGGTGCAGCGGGGAGCGGGGAGCTGTTTTTT. Protein: CASSLGAAGSGELFF. The chain carries TRBV2 and TRBJ2-2; 7 positions match TRBD2. The junction had 10 bases not matched to a gene; V was cut back by 5 bases and J by 7 bases. The CDR3 has 15 residues. Germline CDR1 SNHLY, CDR2 FYNNEI.